The 26 T cell receptor beta chains below come from one sample, sequenced in a study of T-cell memory formation after mild COVID-19. TCRdb processed the 5' RACE reads anew with MiXCR; each CDR3 protein has one entry. The data contain more than 300,000 distinct CDR3 sequences, roughly an eighth of them singletons. Sequencing was performed on PBMCs or a T cell subset sorted from them (not recorded which). Receptor source: a young man who had mild COVID-19 (a few samples of this study predate the infection). Cell type and time point are not known.

The chain couples TRBV6-5 to TRBJ2-7; perhaps TRBD2 as D (6 bases). The CDR3 runs to 14 residues. Germline V lookup: CDR1 MNHEY, CDR2 SVGAGI. V shed 5 bases and J shed 3 bases, with 14 bases lying between them. CDR3 in amino acids: CASSIRDGGYEQYF. As DNA, the CDR3 is TGTGCCAGCAGTATCCGGGACGGGGGCTACGAGCAGTACTTC.

This clonotype was observed a few times. The chain combines TRBV5-1 with TRBJ1-6; 11 bases fit TRBD1. This CDR3 region has 16 residues. V shed 2 bases, J shed 11 bases, and the junction held 9 bases outside the gene matches. CDR1 is SGHRS, CDR2 YFSETQ, per germline. In nucleotides, the CDR3 is TGCGCCAGCAGCTTCAATCCGGGACAGGGGGGTCCACCCCTCCACTTT. Residues: CASSFNPGQGGPPLHF.

V is TRBV20-1 and J is TRBJ1-1; the match to TRBD1 covers 7 bases. The CDR3 length is 14 residues. The ends lost 5 bases at V and 1 base at J; junction bases unmatched: 7. The germline gives CDR1 DFQATT, CDR2 SNEGSKA (reference sequence). The CDR3 spells CSAFPDRPNTEAFF. CDR3 bases: TGCAGTGCTTTCCCGGACAGGCCGAACACTGAAGCTTTCTTT.

In this sample, this clonotype turned up a few times. This chain joins TRBV6-2 or TRBV6-3 and TRBJ2-1, with 8 nucleotides matching TRBD2. Per the germline V gene, CDR1 is MNHEY and CDR2 is SVGEGT. The CDR3 contains 17 residues. The ends lost 7 bases at V and 4 bases at J; junction bases unmatched: 15. CDR3 nucleotide sequence: TGTGCCAGCATCCAAGCCCCCGGGACTAGACCATACAATGAGCAGTTCTTC. Translating it yields CASIQAPGTRPYNEQFF.

J is TRBJ1-1 and V is TRBV20-1, with 9 positions matching TRBD1. Looked up from germline, CDR1 is DFQATT and CDR2 is SNEGSKA (reference sequence). The V gene end was trimmed by 1 base and the J gene end by 4 bases; junction bases not matched to a gene: 10. The CDR3 runs 16 residues. CDR3 region: CSARGVGQGFGTEAFF. The CDR3, as DNA: TGCAGTGCTAGAGGTGTGGGACAGGGCTTCGGCACTGAAGCTTTCTTT.

The chain is built from TRBV5-6 and TRBJ2-3; TRBD2 matches at 11 bases. CDR1 and CDR2 from the germline V gene are SGHDT and YYEEEE. Trimming at V came to 5 bases and at J to 6 bases, leaving 5 bases not matched to a gene. This CDR3 region has 14 residues. CDR3 loop: CASSSGGAPDTQYF. DNA for the CDR3: TGTGCCAGCAGTAGCGGGGGGGCACCCGATACGCAGTATTTT.

In its sample, this clonotype was seen a few times. This chain's CDR3 is CASSEIFQFF. The CDR3 nucleotides are TGTGCCAGCAGCGAAATCTTTCAGTTCTTC. V usage is TRBV7-9 and J usage is TRBJ2-1; unclear D gene. Germline V gene sequence: CDR1 SEHNR, CDR2 FQNEAQ (reference sequence). The CDR3 covers 10 residues. Trimming took 5 bases from V and 13 from J, leaving 9 bases between them.

The gene calls are TRBV27 and TRBJ2-4, with D possibly being TRBD2 (7 bases). The germline V and J ends were trimmed by 7 bases and 6 bases, with 22 bases remaining between them. This CDR3 has 16 residues. Germline CDR1 reads MNHEY; CDR2 reads SMNVEV (reference sequence). The CDR3: CASTPGGVGRGNIQYF. DNA for the CDR3: TGTGCCAGCACTCCTGGGGGGGTTGGCAGGGGAAACATTCAGTACTTC.

The genes are TRBV6-2 or TRBV6-3 and TRBJ1-1; 10 nucleotides match TRBD1. The CDR3 has 15 amino acids. Per germline, CDR1 MNHEY and CDR2 SVGEGT. V lost 6 bases to trimming and J lost 6 bases; unmatched junction nucleotides: 10. This CDR3 reads CASSSGTGEAPEAFF. The CDR3 coding sequence is TGTGCCAGCAGCTCCGGGACAGGGGAGGCCCCTGAAGCTTTCTTT.

The chain carries TRBV5-5 and TRBJ1-1; no clear D gene. Per germline, CDR1 SGHKS and CDR2 YYEKEE (reference sequence). The V end was cut by 0 bases, the J end by 7 bases, with 7 bases between. The CDR3 is 12 amino acids. The CDR3 sequence is CASSLVQIEAFF. The CDR3, as DNA: TGTGCCAGCAGCTTGGTACAGATTGAAGCTTTCTTT.

This clonotype was counted many times. The chain is built from TRBV2 and TRBJ2-3; no reliable D call. Trimming pared 5 bases from V and 5 bases from J, leaving 8 bases between. The germline V gene has CDR1 SNHLY and CDR2 FYNNEI. This CDR3 is built from 12 residues. CDR3 bases: TGTGCCAGCAGTCGAATGGGAGATACGCAGTATTTT. Translated: CASSRMGDTQYF.

This clonotype was counted between two and nine times. This chain links TRBV14 with TRBJ1-1; no clear D gene. The CDR3 has 15 amino acids. Germline V gives CDR1 SGHDN, CDR2 FVKESK. Trimming took off 1 base at V and 4 bases at J, with 13 bases between the two ends. The CDR3 protein is CASSQGAGWSTEAFF. The CDR3 bases are TGTGCCAGCAGCCAAGGGGCGGGGTGGTCCACTGAAGCTTTCTTT. Looking up the rest from reference TRBV14 and TRBJ1-1 gives the full variable domain: EAGVTQFPSHSVIEKGQTVTLRCDPISGHDNLYWYRRVMGKEIKFLLHFVKESKQDESGMPNNRFLAERTGGTYSTLKVQPAELEDSGVYFCASSQGAGWSTEAFFGQGTRLTVV.

This clonotype was seen only a few times. The chain links TRBV9 to TRBJ2-7; perhaps TRBD1 as D (6 bases). Trimming removed 4 bases from V and 4 bases from J, with 15 bases in between. This CDR3 has 14 residues. Germline V lookup: CDR1 SGDLS, CDR2 YYNGEE. This CDR3 reads CASSPQTGRYEQYF. The DNA for the CDR3 is TGTGCCAGCAGCCCTCAGACAGGCAGGTACGAGCAGTACTTC.

This clonotype was counted only a few times. The chain joins TRBV2 to TRBJ2-2; D gene unclear. Germline assignment: CDR1 SNHLY and CDR2 FYNNEI. This CDR3 has 13 amino acids. V lost 2 bases and J lost 4, with 5 bases in between. CDR3 bases: TGTGCCAGCAGTGAAAGTAGCACCGGGGAGCTGTTTTTT. Translated: CASSESSTGELFF.

In this sample, this clonotype turned up many times. The rearrangement links TRBV7-9 to TRBJ2-3; D may be TRBD1 (6 bases). The CDR3 runs to 14 residues. V lost 5 bases and J lost 2, with 11 bases in between. Germline V gives CDR1 SEHNR, CDR2 FQNEAQ (reference sequence). CDR3 protein: CASSRGQLTDTQYF. The CDR3, as DNA: TGTGCCAGCAGCAGAGGACAGCTCACAGATACGCAGTATTTT.

The genes are TRBV5-1 and TRBJ2-7; the D gene is possibly TRBD1 (5 bases). The V gene lost 4 bases and the J gene lost 3 bases, with 11 bases spanning the gap. In germline, CDR1 is SGHRS, CDR2 YFSETQ. CDR3 length: 13 amino acids. CDR3 bases: TGCGCCAGCAGCGGTCTCGACAGCTACGAGCAGTACTTC. Translating gives CASSGLDSYEQYF.

This clonotype was counted many times. The V call is TRBV7-6, the J call TRBJ1-1; D is possibly TRBD1 (5 bases). Between the trimmed V and J ends, which lost 5 bases and 0 bases, there was a span of 10 bases. In germline, CDR1 is SGHVS, CDR2 FNYEAQ. This CDR3 is 14 amino acids long. The CDR3 loop reads CASSTGGVNTEAFF. The CDR3 DNA sequence: TGTGCCAGCAGCACGGGGGGGGTGAACACTGAAGCTTTCTTT.

This chain's CDR3 is CASSLWSGEINTGELFF. The CDR3 region has the DNA TGTGCCAGCAGCTTATGGTCCGGGGAGATTAACACCGGGGAGCTGTTTTTT. The V and J genes are TRBV7-3 and TRBJ2-2; maybe TRBD2 (5 bases). CDR3 length: 17 residues. Germline CDR1 and CDR2: SGHTA and FQGTGA. V gave up 2 bases and J gave up 2 bases, with 15 bases separating them.

This clonotype has just a few counts. The rearrangement joins TRBV18 to TRBJ1-1, with unresolved D. The CDR3 is 13 residues long. Germline V lookup: CDR1 KGHSH, CDR2 LQKENI. Trimming left V 3 bases short and J 8 bases short, with 13 bases between. CDR3 protein: CASSPIREEEAFF. CDR3 nucleotide sequence: TGTGCCAGCTCACCGATAAGGGAAGAGGAAGCTTTCTTT.

V and J are TRBV20-1 and TRBJ2-5; D is perhaps TRBD1 (5 bases). The V gene's germline CDR1 is DFQATT and CDR2 SNEGSKA (reference sequence). V gave up 4 bases and J gave up 3 bases, with 9 bases separating them. The CDR3 spans 12 residues. CDR3 nucleotide sequence: TGCAGTGCTATCCTAGGGGAAGAGACCCAGTACTTC. Its protein product is CSAILGEETQYF.

This clonotype was detected many times. The chain is built from TRBV11-2 and TRBJ1-5, with unresolved D. Germline loops: CDR1 SGHAT, CDR2 FQNNGV. V was shortened by 2 bases and J by 3 bases, with 8 bases between the two germline ends. There are 14 residues in the CDR3. The DNA for the CDR3 is TGTGCCAGCAGCTTAATCGGGTACAATCAGCCCCAGCATTTT. It codes for CASSLIGYNQPQHF.

This clonotype has at least ten counts. The chain uses TRBV4-3 and TRBJ1-1; D unclear. The germline gives CDR1 LGHNA, CDR2 YSLEER. With 0 bases removed from V and 12 bases from J, the gap between germline ends came to 14 bases. This CDR3 has 13 amino acids. As DNA, the CDR3 is TGCGCCAGCAGCCAAGATGTGTCCTTGCCGCCTTTCTTT. It yields the protein CASSQDVSLPPFF.

This clonotype has a handful of counts. V gene TRBV6-6 combines with J gene TRBJ2-3; D may be TRBD1 (5 bases). The CDR3 has 15 residues. Germline-derived CDR1 and CDR2 are MNHNY and SVGAGI (reference sequence). Trimming pared 2 bases from V and 3 bases from J, leaving 12 bases between. CDR3 nucleotides: TGTGCCAGCAGTTACCGGGCAGGGTTAACAGATACGCAGTATTTT. Protein sequence: CASSYRAGLTDTQYF.

There are many counts of this clonotype. The chain couples TRBV12-3 or TRBV12-4 to TRBJ1-1, with D tentatively TRBD1 (5 bases). The V and J ends lost 6 bases and 2 bases respectively, with 13 bases between them. This CDR3 spans 14 amino acids. The CDR3 region has the DNA TGTGCCAGCAGCCGCGGACACCCAAACACTGAAGCTTTCTTT. Translated, it gives CASSRGHPNTEAFF.

This clonotype was picked up a small number of times. The rearrangement uses TRBV18 and TRBJ2-7, with 9 bases identical to TRBD1. This CDR3 is built from 13 residues. V trimming: 3 bases; J trimming: 8 bases; junction bases outside the gene matches: 5. Germline CDR1 and CDR2: KGHSH and LQKENI. CDR3 nucleotides: TGTGCCAGCTCACCGACAGGGGGTAGGAAGCAGTACTTC. It codes for CASSPTGGRKQYF.

V and J are TRBV4-3 and TRBJ2-3, with D possibly matching TRBD1 (7 bases). Germline assignment: CDR1 LGHNA and CDR2 YSLEER. CDR3 size: 13 residues. The V end lost 4 bases, the J end lost 6 bases, and 11 bases lay between the germline ends. In nucleotides, the CDR3 is TGCGCCAGCAGCCGCAGGGGGGAGGATACGCAGTATTTT. Encoded protein: CASSRRGEDTQYF.